This T cell receptor beta chain comes out of a study of blood T cell repertoires in COVID-19. Study information: COVID-19 samples from acute and convalescent phases originated in the United States, Italy and Spain. T cells, B-cell-depleted T cells, or PBMCs provided the cDNA or gDNA that served as material.

Assay: immunoSEQ multiplex PCR; the TCRdb copy retains only in-frame clones and omits some. This sample carries under 140,000 clones, 88% of them seen once, and the ten largest clones take around 3.2%. The sequencing sample was made of peripheral blood. This TCR came from a woman in her fifties or sixties with acute or convalescent COVID-19.

The CDR3, as DNA: TGTGCCAGCACCCCGGGACACATTGACCAAGAGACCCAGTACTTC. It yields the protein CASTPGHIDQETQYF. The J gene is TRBJ2-5, the V gene TRBV6-6, with D possibly matching TRBD1 (6 bases). Trimming removed 7 bases from V and 0 bases from J, with 15 bases in between. The CDR3 has 15 residues. CDR1 and CDR2 (germline): MNHNY, SVGAGI (reference sequence).